This TCR beta chain was captured by sequencing in a study of identical twins. This clonotype appeared a few times. Everyone who donated was a healthy Caucasian. With V trimmed by 6 bases and J by 2 bases, 3 bases remained unmatched. Germline assignment: CDR1 ENHRY and CDR2 SYGVKD. The CDR3 covers 14 residues. TCRdb reprocessed the 5' RACE reads with MiXCR, giving one entry per CDR3 protein. The sample includes just under 550,000 distinct CDR3 sequences, 15% of them seen just once. The sample also formed part of further work on yellow fever vaccine responses in identical twins.

Sequenced sample: CD4+ T cells sorted from blood. This rearrangement joins TRBV10-3 to TRBJ1-5, with 8 bases identical to TRBD1. The clonotype was recovered from a woman aged 18-35 years in good health. In DNA, the CDR3 is TGTGCCATCAGAGGGACAGGTGGCAATCAGCCCCAGCATTTT. Translated, it gives CAIRGTGGNQPQHF.